This T cell receptor (beta chain) was identified in a study of PD-L1 blockade in urothelial cancer. Clones were sequenced by immunoSEQ multiplex PCR, and TCRdb holds only the in-frame ones, with some missing. The table records roughly 45,000 clones, about four fifths of them present only once. Time point reported: peripheral blood 6 weeks after treatment start. Locally advanced or metastatic urothelial carcinoma was diagnosed in the patients. The CDR3 sequence is 17 residues long. Trimming took 2 bases from V and 7 from J; bases not matched to a gene: 15. The germline gives CDR1 SGHRS, CDR2 YFSETQ. This clone was detected only once.

The receptor was isolated from a man aged 60 to 75 with urothelial cancer. The V and J genes are TRBV5-1 and TRBJ2-1, with 7 bases aligning to TRBD1. The material sequenced was PBMCs, taken around atezolizumab (anti-PD-L1) treatment. The CDR3 loop is CASSFVIGTDIGNEQFF. The CDR3 bases are TGCGCCAGCAGCTTCGTGATAGGGACAGATATAGGTAATGAGCAGTTCTTC.